These T cell receptor beta chains were read from a single sample in a study of blood T cell repertoires in COVID-19. Method: immunoSEQ multiplex PCR; TCRdb's copy keeps in-frame clones and lacks some. The sample includes 120,000 or so clones, 81% of them seen just once. Input material: peripheral blood. These receptors originate from a man aged 25 to 40 with COVID-19, enrolled during active disease. CDR3s include the opening cysteine and the closing phenylalanine or tryptophan. A D gene is named only where the DNA matches it firmly. Only part of the rows carry a size: once, few, many, or a class if the clone is expanded.

v_gene	j_gene	d_gene	abundance	CDR3nt	CDR3aa
TRBV5-5	TRBJ2-2	-	-	TGTGCCAGCAGCGAATCGGGTCTTCGGGGCGGGGAGCTGTTTTTT	CASSESGLRGGELFF
TRBV7-3	TRBJ2-7	-	-	TGTGCCAGCAGCTTAAGCCAGGGTTTCGAGCAGTACTTC	CASSLSQGFEQYF
TRBV19	TRBJ1-1	-	few	TGTGCCAGTAGTCAACAGAAGAACACTGAAGCTTTCTTT	CASSQQKNTEAFF
TRBV4-3	TRBJ1-6	TRBD1	few	TGCGCCAGCAGCCAAGAGGTCGGGGGACAGAGGAGTTCACCCCTCCACTTT	CASSQEVGGQRSSPLHF
TRBV7-6	TRBJ2-5	TRBD1	-	TGTGCCAGCAGCTTTACTTCAGGGGGCGGTGAGACCCAGTACTTC	CASSFTSGGGETQYF
TRBV7-9	TRBJ2-5	TRBD2	-	TGTGCCAGCAGCCATGGAGCGGGACCACAAGAGACCCAGTACTTC	CASSHGAGPQETQYF
TRBV27	TRBJ2-5	-	-	TGTGCCAGCAGTTTATCGAGGGCCAGTCCGTTGGCCCAGTACTTC	CASSLSRASPLAQYF
TRBV7-8	TRBJ1-2	-	-	TGTGCCAGCAGCTCACGGACCGGGGATGGCTACACCTTC	CASSSRTGDGYTF
TRBV28	TRBJ1-2	TRBD1	-	TGTGCCAGCCGAACCACCGGGACAGCTTATGGCTACACCTTC	CASRTTGTAYGYTF
TRBV15	TRBJ1-4	TRBD1	-	TGTGCCACCAGCAGAGAGGGCGGGACAGGCAATGAAAAACTGTTTTTT	CATSREGGTGNEKLFF
TRBV5-1	TRBJ2-5	TRBD2	few	TGCGCCAGCAGCGTAATAGCGGGGGCGGGAGAGACCCAGTACTTC	CASSVIAGAGETQYF
TRBV7-9	TRBJ1-5	-	-	TGTGCCAGCAGCTTAGGGGCAGGCAATCAGCCCCAGCATTTT	CASSLGAGNQPQHF
TRBV11-3	TRBJ2-5	TRBD2	-	TGTGCCAGCAGCTCAGAGTCCGGGACTAGCGGGGTCGGGTACCAAGAGACCCAGTACTTC	CASSSESGTSGVGYQETQYF
TRBV28	TRBJ2-7	TRBD1	-	TGTGCCAGCAGTTTATCAGCAGGGGGCTCCCCCTACGAGCAGTACTTC	CASSLSAGGSPYEQYF
TRBV9	TRBJ2-7	TRBD1	few	TGTGCCAGCAGCGCGTCGACAGGGGCTGTGGGGGAGCAGTACTTC	CASSASTGAVGEQYF
TRBV28	TRBJ2-1	TRBD2	once	TGTGCCAGCACCGGGACTAGCGGGAGGGCCGAAAATGAGCAGTTCTTC	CASTGTSGRAENEQFF
TRBV5-8	TRBJ2-2	TRBD2	-	TGTGCCAGCAGCTTGGCTTATGGGACTAGCATCGCCGGGGAGCTGTTTTTT	CASSLAYGTSIAGELFF
TRBV6-2/TRBV6-3	TRBJ2-7	-	once	TGTGCCAGCAGTTACATCCTTAGGGGTAATAAGGCCTACGAGCAGTACTTC	CASSYILRGNKAYEQYF
TRBV5-1	TRBJ2-7	-	few	TGCGCCAGCAGCTTGGCCGGGGGAGTATCCTACGAGCAGTACTTC	CASSLAGGVSYEQYF
TRBV5-6	TRBJ2-3	TRBD1	-	TGTGCCAGCAGCTCCGGGACAGGGGTCCGCCTAGATACGCAGTATTTT	CASSSGTGVRLDTQYF
TRBV6-5	TRBJ1-5	TRBD1	-	TGTGCCAGCAGTCCCGACAGGGTTGTTCAGCCCCAGCATTTT	CASSPDRVVQPQHF
TRBV29-1	TRBJ1-2	TRBD1	many	TGCAGCGTTGAAGTTTCGGGACAGGGTTTTGGCTACACCTTC	CSVEVSGQGFGYTF
TRBV5-6	TRBJ1-3	-	-	TGTGCCAGCAGCTTGGCCGGGGGGTCTGGAAACACCATATATTTT	CASSLAGGSGNTIYF
TRBV4-2	TRBJ1-2	TRBD1	-	TGTGCCAGCAGCCAAGAGGGACAGTCTAGCGGCTACACCTTC	CASSQEGQSSGYTF
TRBV30	TRBJ1-1	-	few	TGTGCCTGGACAATACAGGGATTGAACACTGAAGCTTTCTTT	CAWTIQGLNTEAFF
TRBV2	TRBJ2-2	TRBD2	-	TGTGCCAGCAAGGCGGGAGGAGGCACCGGGGAGCTGTTTTTT	CASKAGGGTGELFF
TRBV28	TRBJ1-5	TRBD1	-	TGTGCCAGCAGTTTGACAGGGTGGGATCAGCCCCAGCATTTT	CASSLTGWDQPQHF
TRBV18	TRBJ2-3	-	once	TGTGCCAGCTCACCAGGTAAACAGTTTGATACGCAGTATTTT	CASSPGKQFDTQYF
TRBV30	TRBJ2-3	TRBD1	-	TGTGCCTGGAGTACATGGGACAGGCTCCTCACAGATACGCAGTATTTT	CAWSTWDRLLTDTQYF
TRBV4-1	TRBJ2-7	TRBD2	once	TGCGCCAGCAGCCAACTTAGCGGGACCTTTGACGAGCAGTACTTC	CASSQLSGTFDEQYF
TRBV10-3	TRBJ1-5	-	-	TGTGCCATCAGTGACGCTCAGGACAGCCAATATAGCAATCAGCCCCAGCATTTT	CAISDAQDSQYSNQPQHF